This TCR beta chain was captured in a study of blood T cell repertoires in COVID-19. Germline CDR1 is SGHDT and CDR2 is YYEEEE. V lost 1 base to trimming and J lost 0 bases, with 23 bases between them. CDR3 length equals 19 residues. TCRdb's table, derived via immunoSEQ multiplex PCR, lists solely in-frame clones and lacks some. The sample includes roughly 300,000 clones, about 82% of them seen just once. This sequence joins TRBV5-6 and TRBJ2-7, with D possibly TRBD1 on 6 matching bases. Sequencing was performed on peripheral blood. The TCR sequence derives from a human donor in a cohort sampled during active COVID-19. For the CDR3, the DNA is TGTGCCAGCAGCTTGACCGAACTAAACAGGGCCTGGGACTCCTACGAGCAGTACTTC. As protein: CASSLTELNRAWDSYEQYF.